Listed below are T cell receptor beta chains from one sample, sequenced in a study of cytomegalovirus exposure and HLA in healthy donors. Only in-frame clones appear in the TCRdb table, and some are missing; sequencing was by immunoSEQ multiplex PCR. This sample yields 90,000 to 100,000 clones, of which around 70% are seen a single time; under 3% belongs to the top ten. Sequenced material: PBMCs. The receptors were gathered from a man between 50 and 59 years old in good health and CMV-seronegative. The CDR3 runs from the conserved cysteine through the conserved F or W. A D gene is named only where the DNA matches it firmly. Some rows mark clone size as missing; the rest say once, few, many or name a class of expanded clone.

V gene	D gene	J gene	CDR3 length	clone size	CDR3 protein	CDR3 DNA
TRBV23-1	TRBD1	TRBJ2-7	17	NA	CASSQSEDRGLTCEQYF	TGCGCCAGCAGTCAATCTGAGGACAGGGGGCTCACCTGCGAGCAGTACTTC
TRBV6-1	TRBD1	TRBJ1-5	15	NA	CASRPTGFGIQPQHF	TGTGCCAGCAGGCCGACAGGGTTTGGGATTCAGCCCCAGCATTTT
TRBV10-1	NA	TRBJ2-7	15	NA	CASSGGFSPEHEQYF	TGCGCCAGCAGTGGAGGTTTCTCTCCCGAACACGAGCAGTACTTC
TRBV5-1	NA	TRBJ2-3	15	NA	CASSELGGGTDTQYF	TGCGCCAGCAGCGAGCTTGGCGGGGGCACAGATACGCAGTATTTT
TRBV7-3	NA	TRBJ1-3	15	NA	CASSNRDSAGNTIYF	TGTGCCAGCAGCAACCGGGACTCCGCTGGAAACACCATATATTTT
TRBV28	NA	TRBJ2-1	15	NA	CASIYRVGLNNEQFF	TGTGCCAGCATATACAGGGTAGGATTAAACAATGAGCAGTTCTTC
TRBV23-1	TRBD1	TRBJ2-7	16	few	CASSYLGTGSPYEQYF	TGCGCCAGCAGTTATCTCGGGACAGGGTCCCCCTACGAGCAGTACTTC
TRBV28	TRBD1	TRBJ2-7	13	NA	CASRPGQTYEQYF	TGTGCCAGCAGACCGGGACAGACCTACGAGCAGTACTTC
TRBV6-5	TRBD2	TRBJ2-7	15	NA	CASSYSAGGPNEQYF	TGTGCCAGCAGTTACTCTGCGGGAGGGCCCAACGAGCAGTACTTC
TRBV25-1	TRBD1	TRBJ2-7	12	NA	CASARGYYEQYF	TGTGCCAGCGCCAGGGGGTATTACGAGCAGTACTTC
TRBV11-2	TRBD1	TRBJ1-1	11	NA	CASTQGTEAFF	TGTGCCAGCACACAGGGGACTGAAGCTTTCTTT
TRBV4-1	NA	TRBJ2-5	16	NA	CASSHPGGGSQETQYF	TGCGCCAGCAGCCACCCCGGTGGAGGATCCCAAGAGACCCAGTACTTC
TRBV30	NA	TRBJ2-1	16	NA	CAWRGEGYRVYNEQFF	TGTGCCTGGAGGGGAGAGGGCTACCGAGTATACAATGAGCAGTTCTTC
TRBV19	TRBD2	TRBJ2-3	15	NA	CASSLGLAGADTQYF	TGTGCCAGTAGTCTCGGACTAGCGGGAGCAGATACGCAGTATTTT
TRBV28	TRBD1	TRBJ1-1	12	few	CASSPGQGGAFF	TGTGCCAGCAGCCCCGGACAGGGGGGAGCTTTCTTT
TRBV6-6	TRBD1	TRBJ1-2	14	NA	CASSSTGDYYGYTF	TGTGCCAGCAGTTCAACAGGGGACTACTATGGCTACACCTTC
TRBV29-1	NA	TRBJ2-5	12	NA	CSVDVAQETQYF	TGCAGCGTTGACGTAGCCCAAGAGACCCAGTACTTC
TRBV19	TRBD2	TRBJ2-5	14	NA	CASASGRVQETQYF	TGTGCCAGTGCTAGCGGGAGGGTCCAAGAGACCCAGTACTTC
TRBV6-6	TRBD1	TRBJ2-5	13	NA	CASDKQGQETQYF	TGTGCCAGCGATAAACAGGGGCAAGAGACCCAGTACTTC
TRBV15	NA	TRBJ1-3	17	NA	CATSRGEGGRSGNTIYF	TGTGCCACCAGCAGAGGGGAAGGGGGACGCTCTGGAAACACCATATATTTT
TRBV2	TRBD2	TRBJ2-7	15	NA	CASLLAGGPGYEQYF	TGTGCCAGCCTACTAGCGGGAGGGCCAGGCTACGAGCAGTACTTC
TRBV19	TRBD1	TRBJ1-4	15	once	CASSLLTGAGEKLFF	TGTGCCAGTAGCCTACTTACAGGGGCCGGTGAAAAACTGTTTTTT
TRBV15	NA	TRBJ1-3	11	NA	CATREGNTIYF	TGTGCCACCAGGGAGGGAAACACCATATATTTT
TRBV7-3	TRBD2	TRBJ2-5	15	few	CASSPGLAASETQYF	TGTGCCAGCAGTCCGGGACTAGCGGCTTCAGAGACCCAGTACTTC
TRBV9	TRBD2	TRBJ2-1	18	NA	CASSVGSGGASPYNEQFF	TGTGCCAGCAGCGTAGGTAGCGGGGGGGCTTCCCCCTACAATGAGCAGTTCTTC
TRBV5-6	NA	TRBJ2-1	14	NA	CASSLAGANNEQFF	TGTGCCAGCAGCTTGGCGGGAGCTAACAATGAGCAGTTCTTC
TRBV7-9	TRBD2	TRBJ2-5	16	NA	CSSSGLTSGDQETQYF	TGTTCCAGCAGCGGACTGACTAGCGGGGACCAAGAGACCCAGTACTTC
TRBV7-6	NA	TRBJ2-1	14	once	CASSVRSGGDEQFF	TGTGCCAGCAGCGTTAGATCCGGAGGTGATGAGCAGTTCTTC
TRBV28	NA	TRBJ2-7	11	NA	CASSTDYEQYF	TGTGCCAGCAGTACGGACTACGAGCAGTACTTC
TRBV5-4	TRBD1	TRBJ2-2	16	NA	CASSLTGTGVVGELFF	TGTGCCAGCAGCTTAACCGGGACAGGTGTTGTCGGGGAGCTGTTTTTT
TRBV2	NA	TRBJ1-1	13	NA	CASRATMNTEAFF	TGTGCCAGCAGGGCAACCATGAACACTGAAGCTTTCTTT
TRBV7-9	TRBD1	TRBJ2-7	15	NA	CASSPGQGDTYEQYF	TGTGCCAGCAGCCCAGGACAGGGCGATACTTACGAGCAGTACTTC